The rows below give T cell receptor beta chains drawn from one sample of a study of tumor-infiltrating lymphocytes in localized non-small cell lung cancer. Clones were sequenced by immunoSEQ multiplex PCR, and TCRdb holds only the in-frame ones, with some missing. In the table there are roughly 25,000 clones, roughly 70% of which are singletons. The specimen sequenced was lung tumor tissue. All receptors come from a human donor with non-small cell lung cancer. The CDR3 runs from the conserved cysteine through the conserved F or W. The D gene is left open where the match is weak. Clone size is stated in some rows and not others, as once, few, many or a class when expanded.

cdr3_aa cdr3_nt clone_size j_call d_call v_call
CASSAFGDTEAFF TGTGCCAGCAGTGCTTTCGGGGACACTGAAGCTTTCTTT NA TRBJ1-1 NA TRBV9
CASRGDRYTGELFF TGTGCCAGCAGAGGGGACAGGTACACCGGGGAGCTGTTTTTT NA TRBJ2-2 TRBD1 TRBV6-5
CASMKQGVNYGYTF TGTGCCAGTATGAAACAGGGGGTTAACTATGGCTACACCTTC NA TRBJ1-2 TRBD1 TRBV19
CASSLDSAYEQYF TGTGCCAGCAGCTTAGACTCCGCATACGAGCAGTACTTC NA TRBJ2-7 NA TRBV11-3
CASVSRADGYTF TGTGCCAGCGTTTCACGGGCAGATGGCTACACCTTC NA TRBJ1-2 NA TRBV9
CASQRRGNQPQHF TGTGCCAGCCAACGAAGGGGAAATCAGCCCCAGCATTTT NA TRBJ1-5 NA TRBV27
CASSVAIWGHDGYGYTF TGTGCCAGCAGCGTAGCGATCTGGGGGCACGATGGCTATGGCTACACCTTC NA TRBJ1-2 NA TRBV9
CASSPGHGIEAFF TGTGCCAGCTCTCCGGGCCATGGGATTGAAGCTTTCTTT NA TRBJ1-1 NA TRBV18
CASSLSQGAAEAFF TGCGCCAGCAGCCTGTCACAGGGGGCCGCTGAAGCTTTCTTT large TRBJ1-1 TRBD1 TRBV5-1
CSARGGNEQFF TGCAGTGCTAGGGGGGGCAATGAGCAGTTCTTC NA TRBJ2-1 NA TRBV20-1
CSANTVYGYTF TGCAGCGCGAACACAGTCTATGGCTACACCTTC NA TRBJ1-2 NA TRBV29-1
CASSPQLAQGSYEQYF TGTGCCAGCAGCCCTCAACTTGCGCAGGGATCCTACGAGCAGTACTTC NA TRBJ2-7 NA TRBV7-8
CASSFQLAGGETQYF TGCGCCAGCAGCTTCCAACTAGCGGGAGGGGAGACCCAGTACTTC NA TRBJ2-5 TRBD2 TRBV5-1
CASSNQQVDNEQFF TGTGCCAGCAGTAATCAACAGGTGGACAATGAGCAGTTCTTC NA TRBJ2-1 NA TRBV11-2
CASNLANYEQYF TGTGCCAGCAACCTAGCGAACTACGAGCAGTACTTC few TRBJ2-7 NA TRBV2
CASGGHLRTYEQYF TGTGCCAGCGGGGGACATCTCCGTACCTACGAGCAGTACTTC NA TRBJ2-7 NA TRBV5-5
CSVEPGLAGEGSSYNEQFF TGCAGCGTTGAACCGGGACTAGCGGGAGAGGGGAGCTCCTACAATGAGCAGTTCTTC NA TRBJ2-1 TRBD2 TRBV29-1
CASSLWGEYEQYF TGTGCCAGCAGTTTATGGGGGGAATACGAGCAGTACTTC NA TRBJ2-7 NA TRBV28
CASSGLAGGSYNEQFF TGTGCCAGCAGCGGACTAGCGGGGGGTTCCTACAATGAGCAGTTCTTC few TRBJ2-1 TRBD2 TRBV27
CASSQSSGTYEQYF TGCGCCAGCAGCCAATCTTCGGGAACCTACGAGCAGTACTTC few TRBJ2-7 NA TRBV4-1
CASSRDRFGEQYF TGCGCCAGCAGCAGAGACAGGTTCGGCGAGCAGTACTTC NA TRBJ2-7 NA TRBV5-1
CASTSGVGAKNIQYF TGTGCCAGCACCAGTGGGGTTGGAGCCAAAAACATTCAGTACTTC NA TRBJ2-4 NA TRBV5-6
CASSAGLAGNIQYF TGTGCCAGCAGCGCCGGACTAGCCGGGAACATTCAGTACTTC few TRBJ2-4 TRBD2 TRBV7-2
CASRGQGAHRETQYF TGCGCCAGCAGAGGACAGGGGGCGCATCGGGAGACCCAGTACTTC NA TRBJ2-5 TRBD1 TRBV4-1
CASSWTSGRVSEQFF TGTGCCAGCAGTTGGACTAGCGGGAGGGTCAGTGAGCAGTTCTTC NA TRBJ2-1 TRBD2 TRBV7-2
CASSLSPTANEKLFF TGCGCCAGCAGCTTGAGTCCCACAGCCAATGAAAAACTGTTTTTT NA TRBJ1-4 NA TRBV5-1
CASSPYPGLGTEAFF TGTGCCAGCAGCCCTTACCCTGGGTTAGGCACTGAAGCTTTCTTT NA TRBJ1-1 NA TRBV27
CASKGATWGANVLTF TGTGCCAGCAAAGGGGCTACCTGGGGGGCCAACGTCCTGACTTTC NA TRBJ2-6 NA TRBV27
CASSVALREGSYNEQFF TGTGCCAGCAGCGTAGCATTGCGGGAGGGATCCTACAATGAGCAGTTCTTC NA TRBJ2-1 TRBD2 TRBV9
CSAKADGYTF TGCAGTGCTAAGGCCGATGGCTACACCTTC NA TRBJ1-2 NA TRBV20-1
CASSLDRQRWSSYEQYF TGTGCCAGCAGCTTAGATCGCCAGCGGTGGAGCTCCTACGAGCAGTACTTC NA TRBJ2-7 NA TRBV11-2
CASSTRDSRETQYF TGTGCCAGTAGTACCCGGGACAGCCGAGAGACCCAGTACTTC NA TRBJ2-5 TRBD1 TRBV19
CASSPGAGYEQYF TGTGCCAGCTCACCAGGCGCCGGCTACGAGCAGTACTTC NA TRBJ2-7 NA TRBV18
CASSRQGTLAKNIQYF TGTGCCAGCAGCCGACAGGGGACGTTAGCCAAAAACATTCAGTACTTC NA TRBJ2-4 TRBD1 TRBV7-2
CASSSPDRGNIQYF TGTGCCAGCAGTTCCCCTGACAGGGGGAACATTCAGTACTTC NA TRBJ2-4 TRBD1 TRBV28
CASSLALNTEAFF TGTGCCAGCAGCTTAGCCTTGAACACTGAAGCTTTCTTT NA TRBJ1-1 NA TRBV11-2
CASSLGGLAGGFEQFF TGTGCCAGCAGCTTGGGAGGACTAGCGGGAGGGTTTGAGCAGTTCTTC few TRBJ2-1 TRBD2 TRBV7-3
CASSGRTGTHRNEQFF TGTGCCAGCAGCGGACGGACCGGGACCCACCGCAATGAGCAGTTCTTC NA TRBJ2-1 NA TRBV21-1
CASRYRAEGSYEQYF TGTGCCAGCAGGTACCGGGCCGAGGGATCCTACGAGCAGTACTTC NA TRBJ2-7 NA TRBV7-8
CASSLPGQGTEGSYNEQFF TGTGCCAGCAGCTTGCCGGGACAGGGGACAGAGGGCTCCTACAATGAGCAGTTCTTC once TRBJ2-1 TRBD1 TRBV7-6
CSVDTLRSISYNEQFF TGCAGCGTTGACACACTGAGGAGTATCTCCTACAATGAGCAGTTCTTC few TRBJ2-1 NA TRBV29-1
CASIAGESYNEQFF TGTGCCAGCATAGCGGGAGAGTCCTACAATGAGCAGTTCTTC NA TRBJ2-1 TRBD2 TRBV28
CASTDGSGLSYEQYF TGTGCCAGCACCGATGGGAGCGGTCTATCCTACGAGCAGTACTTC NA TRBJ2-7 NA TRBV19
CASSTTSGRAGDTQYF TGTGCCAGCTCAACGACTAGCGGGAGGGCGGGAGATACGCAGTATTTT NA TRBJ2-3 TRBD2 TRBV18
CASRQGASYNSPLHF TGTGCCTCGCGACAGGGGGCTTCCTATAATTCACCCCTCCACTTT few TRBJ1-6 TRBD1 TRBV30
CASSGGRTYEQYF TGTGCCAGCAGCGGCGGCCGAACCTACGAGCAGTACTTC few TRBJ2-7 NA TRBV11-2
CASSLDTQGGNYGYTF TGTGCCAGCAGCTTAGATACCCAAGGGGGAAACTATGGCTACACCTTC few TRBJ1-2 NA TRBV7-2
CATRNLMGKGDIQYF TGTGCCACCAGAAATCTTATGGGGAAAGGGGACATTCAGTACTTC once TRBJ2-4 NA TRBV19
CASSFYQVTFYEQYF TGCGCCAGCAGCTTCTACCAGGTTACTTTCTACGAGCAGTACTTC NA TRBJ2-7 NA TRBV5-1
CASSPTVTSGIQETQYF TGTGCCAGCAGCCCGACCGTGACTAGCGGGATCCAAGAGACCCAGTACTTC NA TRBJ2-5 TRBD2 TRBV27
CSFCPLQVNTGELFF TGCAGCTTTTGCCCCCTCCAGGTGAACACCGGGGAGCTGTTTTTT NA TRBJ2-2 NA TRBV29-1
CASSLVLDRESGETQYF TGTGCCAGCAGCTTAGTCCTGGACAGGGAGTCTGGAGAGACCCAGTACTTC NA TRBJ2-5 TRBD1 TRBV7-9
CASSGGGTEAFF TGTGCCAGCAGTGGGGGGGGCACTGAAGCTTTCTTT few TRBJ1-1 NA TRBV2
CASSGQGISTDTQYF TGTGCCAGCAGTGGACAGGGGATTAGCACAGATACGCAGTATTTT NA TRBJ2-3 TRBD1 TRBV6-6
CASSATGGVGNEQFF TGTGCCAGCTCAGCCACAGGGGGCGTCGGGAATGAGCAGTTCTTC NA TRBJ2-1 TRBD1 TRBV18
CASSRTGGGNQPQHF TGTGCCAGCAGCCGTACGGGGGGTGGCAATCAGCCCCAGCATTTT few TRBJ1-5 NA TRBV11-2